These 21 T cell receptor beta chains originate from one sample sequenced in a study of T cell repertoires in cytomegalovirus infection. TCRdb called the reads again in MiXCR, with one record for every CDR3 protein. The sample gives about 450,000 distinct CDR3 sequences, approximately 31% of which show up once; about 13% is in the top ten. Sequenced sample: PBMCs. These receptors all come from a human donor in good health (CMV status not recorded). Some clones in this sample may be carry-over from other donors' samples.

The chain combines TRBV7-6 with TRBJ1-6; D remains ambiguous. Trimming removed 1 base at V and 7 bases at J, with 17 bases between. CDR3 length: 17 amino acids. Germline CDR1 and CDR2: SGHVS and FNYEAQ. CDR3: CASSLVPWVTGNSPLHF. CDR3 DNA sequence: TGTGCCAGCAGCTTAGTACCGTGGGTGACGGGAAATTCACCCCTCCACTTT. Full variable domain (rest looked up from reference TRBV7-6 and TRBJ1-6): GAGVSQSPRYKVTKRGQDVALRCDPISGHVSLYWYRQALGQGPEFLTYFNYEAQQDKSGLPNDRFSAERPEGSISTLTIQRTEQRDSAMYRCASSLVPWVTGNSPLHFGNGTRLTVT.

This clonotype came up a few times. This sequence joins TRBV5-1 and TRBJ1-1, with a tentative D call TRBD1 (5 bases). The V gene lost 5 bases and the J gene lost 2 bases, with 10 bases spanning the gap. CDR3 size: 13 residues. Germline lookup yields CDR1 SGHRS and CDR2 YFSETQ. CDR3 sequence (DNA): TGCGCCAGCAGAATCAGGGACAACACTGAAGCTTTCTTT. It specifies CASRIRDNTEAFF.

This clonotype showed up just a few times. This rearrangement joins TRBV7-6 to TRBJ2-2; TRBD1 matches 7 bases. Losses at the gene ends were 5 bases for V and 6 bases for J; bases not matched to a gene: 6. From germline, CDR1 is SGHVS and CDR2 FNYEAQ. This CDR3 spans 14 amino acids. DNA of the CDR3: TGTGCCAGCAGCCTCGACAGGGCCCCCGGGGAGCTGTTTTTT. The encoded protein is CASSLDRAPGELFF.

In this sample, this clonotype turned up once. Since a much larger clone is just one base distant, this may be a read error. J is TRBJ1-5 and V is TRBV19, with TRBD1 as a possible D gene (6 bases). The CDR3 extends over 14 amino acids. CDR1 and CDR2 (germline): LNHDA, SQIVND (reference sequence). The CDR3 region is CASSTDRFGQPHHF. In DNA form, the CDR3 reads TGTGCCAGTAGTACCGACAGGTTTGGTCAGCCCCATCATTTT.

This clonotype was seen only a few times. This chain links TRBV28 with TRBJ1-2; D might be TRBD1 (6 bases). CDR1 is MDHEN and CDR2 is SYDVKM in the germline V gene. The CDR3 length is 11 residues. The V end was cut by 5 bases, the J end by 8 bases, with 9 bases between. The CDR3 DNA sequence: TGTGCCAGCAGTGGGGACATCGGCTACACCTTC. Translated: CASSGDIGYTF.

The chain combines TRBV11-1 with TRBJ2-4, with a possible D match to TRBD2 (5 bases). The CDR3 contains 16 residues. Germline V gene sequence: CDR1 SGHAT, CDR2 FQDESV (reference sequence). Trimming removed 5 bases from V and 0 bases from J, with 14 bases in between. The CDR3 coding sequence is TGTGCCAGCAGCCCGGTGGGCGGGTTAGCCAAAAACATTCAGTACTTC. Its protein is CASSPVGGLAKNIQYF. The whole variable domain, remainder taken from reference TRBV11-1 and TRBJ2-4, is EAEVAQSPRYKITEKSQAVAFWCDPISGHATLYWYRQILGQGPELLVQFQDESVVDDSQLPKDRFSAERLKGVDSTLKIQPAELGDSAMYLCASSPVGGLAKNIQYFGAGTRLSVL.

This clonotype was picked up many times. The chain recombines TRBV6-2 or TRBV6-3 with TRBJ2-7; the match to TRBD1 covers 7 bases. The CDR3 extends over 16 amino acids. Germline V gives CDR1 MNHEY, CDR2 SVGEGT. With V trimmed by 5 bases and J by 3 bases, 13 bases remained unmatched. Here the CDR3 DNA reads TGTGCCAGCAGTCGCCCTGTTCGGGACAGACTCTACGAGCAGTACTTC. Encoded protein: CASSRPVRDRLYEQYF.

V is TRBV7-9 and J is TRBJ2-7; TRBD2 might be the D (6 bases). Germline V CDR1 and CDR2: SEHNR, FQNEAQ (reference sequence). Trimming removed 5 bases from V and 3 bases from J, with 20 bases in between. This CDR3 spans 16 amino acids. CDR3 in amino acids: CASSKPGTPSDYEQYF. The CDR3 DNA reads as TGTGCCAGCAGCAAACCCGGGACTCCCTCTGACTACGAGCAGTACTTC. The full variable domain, with the rest looked up from reference TRBV7-9 and TRBJ2-7, is DTGVSQNPRHKITKRGQNVTFRCDPISEHNRLYWYRQTLGQGPEFLTYFQNEAQLEKSRLLSDRFSAERPKGSFSTLEIQRTEQGDSAMYLCASSKPGTPSDYEQYFGPGTRLTVT.

This clonotype was seen only a few times. The rearrangement joins TRBV19 to TRBJ2-7; 8 nucleotides align to TRBD2. There are 16 residues in the CDR3. J was trimmed by 2 bases and V by 9 bases; bases with no gene match: 15. Germline values: CDR1 LNHDA, CDR2 SQIVND (reference sequence). CDR3 residues: CASHLFPSGLTYEQYF. CDR3 bases: TGTGCCAGCCACCTTTTTCCTAGCGGGCTAACCTACGAGCAGTACTTC.

This clonotype was seen many times. The rearrangement joins TRBV7-2 to TRBJ2-1; 7 nucleotides line up with TRBD2. Trimming removed 5 bases from V and 1 base from J; junction bases left unmatched: 5. CDR3 length: 15 amino acids. Per germline, CDR1 SGHTA and CDR2 FQGNSA. CDR3 residues: CASSHSGPSYNEQFF. In DNA form, the CDR3 reads TGTGCCAGCAGCCATAGCGGGCCTTCCTACAATGAGCAGTTCTTC.

This clonotype was seen more than once but under ten times. This may arise from a read error, as a much more abundant clone is one base away. The chain combines TRBV7-2 with TRBJ2-5; D possibly corresponds to TRBD2 (6 bases). Germline values: CDR1 SGHTA, CDR2 FQGNSA. This CDR3 contains 14 residues. In nucleotides, the CDR3 is TGTGCCAGCAGCTTAGGTTCTGGAGGGGAGACCCAGTCCTTC. Its translation is CASSLGSGGETQSF.

J is TRBJ2-6 and V is TRBV15, with D possibly matching TRBD2 (6 bases). From germline, CDR1 is LNHNV and CDR2 YYDKDF (reference sequence). Trimming cost V 1 base and J 2 bases, with 15 bases left between them. This CDR3 region has 18 residues. Here the CDR3 reads CATSRVKGLATGANVLTF. The CDR3 nucleotides read TGTGCCACCAGCAGAGTTAAGGGCCTAGCGACTGGGGCCAACGTCCTGACTTTC.

This clonotype appeared a single time. The chain employs TRBV6-2 or TRBV6-3 and TRBJ2-1; D might be TRBD1 or TRBD2, each matching 5 bases. Trimming cost V 2 bases and J 5 bases, with 16 bases left between them. This CDR3 region has 16 residues. Per the germline V gene, CDR1 is MNHEY and CDR2 is SVGEGT. CDR3 DNA: TGTGCCAGCAGTTACATAGCCCGGGACGGCAACAATGAGCAGTTCTTC. It is translated as CASSYIARDGNNEQFF.

The chain joins TRBV4-3 to TRBJ1-6; maybe TRBD1 (5 bases). This CDR3 has 15 amino acids. Trimming cost V 3 bases and J 6 bases, with 12 bases left between them. CDR1 and CDR2 (germline): LGHNA, YSLEER. In nucleotides, the CDR3 is TGCGCCAGCAGCCACGAGACAGCGGCTAATTCACCCCTCCACTTT. This sequence encodes CASSHETAANSPLHF.

V usage is TRBV7-6 and J usage is TRBJ2-7; D might be TRBD2 (6 bases). The germline V gene has CDR1 SGHVS and CDR2 FNYEAQ. Trimming pared 1 base from V and 2 bases from J, leaving 12 bases between. The CDR3 length is 15 residues. This CDR3 reads CASSLGAGITYEQYF. CDR3 DNA: TGTGCCAGCAGCTTAGGTGCGGGGATTACCTACGAGCAGTACTTC.

With respect to this clonotype: A read error may explain this, as a much larger clone is one base away. The V gene is TRBV6-1, the J gene TRBJ2-2; D perhaps matches TRBD2 (5 bases). Trimming took 10 bases from V and 3 from J, leaving 15 bases between them. Germline V CDR1 and CDR2: MNHNS, SASEGT. The CDR3 loop spans 14 amino acids. CDR3 residues: CANRGYGYTGELFF. The CDR3 DNA follows: TGTGCCAACCGGGGATATGGCTACACCGGGGAGCTGTTTTTT.

J is TRBJ2-2 and V is TRBV7-9; a weak D match, TRBD2 (6 bases). V was pared by 10 bases and J by 7 bases, with 13 bases between. CDR3 size: 12 residues. The germline V gene has CDR1 SEHNR and CDR2 FQNEAQ (reference sequence). CDR3 nucleotide sequence: TGTGCCACCACCCCGGGGGTCGGGGAGCTGTTTTTT. Amino acid sequence: CATTPGVGELFF.

This clonotype was found many times. The chain employs TRBV7-8 and TRBJ2-6; D call uncertain. From germline, CDR1 is SGHVS and CDR2 FQNEAQ. V lost 1 base and J lost 4, with 11 bases in between. The CDR3 spans 16 residues. CDR3 loop: CASSLVSEAGANVLTF. In nucleotides, the CDR3 is TGTGCCAGCAGCTTAGTCTCAGAGGCAGGGGCCAACGTCCTGACTTTC.

In its sample, this clonotype was seen a few times. J is TRBJ2-4 and V is TRBV6-5, with D hard to call. Trimming shortened V by 8 bases and J by 14 bases, and 10 bases separated the two germline ends. This CDR3 spans 9 amino acids. Germline V CDR1 and CDR2: MNHEY, SVGAGI. CDR3 DNA: TGTGCCAGCGAGTTAAAGGAGTACTTC. The encoded protein is CASELKEYF.

The sample holds many counts of this clonotype. The gene calls are TRBV7-2 and TRBJ2-1, with D tentatively TRBD2 (7 bases). Germline CDR1 SGHTA, CDR2 FQGNSA. The CDR3 totals 15 residues. V was shortened by 5 bases and J by 2 bases, with 13 bases between the two germline ends. In nucleotides, the CDR3 is TGTGCCAGCAGCCCCAAGGGGGGGGCCTACAATGAGCAGTTCTTC. This translates into CASSPKGGAYNEQFF.

This clonotype has only a few counts. CDR3 sequence reads: CASSLSPGFYEQYF. CDR3 DNA sequence: TGTGCCAGCAGCTTATCTCCGGGATTCTACGAGCAGTACTTC. The chain combines TRBV7-9 with TRBJ2-7, with D perhaps matching TRBD2 (5 bases). This CDR3 has 14 residues. Germline lookup yields CDR1 SEHNR and CDR2 FQNEAQ (reference sequence). V lost 2 bases, J lost 3 bases, and 11 bases lay in between.